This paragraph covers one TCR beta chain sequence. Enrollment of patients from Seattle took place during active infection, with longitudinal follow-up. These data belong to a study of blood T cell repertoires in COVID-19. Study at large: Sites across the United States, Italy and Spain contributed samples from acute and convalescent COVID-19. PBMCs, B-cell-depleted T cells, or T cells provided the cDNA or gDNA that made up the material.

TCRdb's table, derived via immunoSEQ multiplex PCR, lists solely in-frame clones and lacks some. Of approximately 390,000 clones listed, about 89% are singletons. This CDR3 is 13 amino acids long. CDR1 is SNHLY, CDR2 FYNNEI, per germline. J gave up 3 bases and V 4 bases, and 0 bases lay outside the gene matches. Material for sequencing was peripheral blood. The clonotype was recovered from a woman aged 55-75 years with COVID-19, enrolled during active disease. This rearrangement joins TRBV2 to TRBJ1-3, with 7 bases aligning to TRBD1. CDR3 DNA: TGTGCCAGCAGTGGGACAGGTGGAAACACCATATATTTT. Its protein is CASSGTGGNTIYF. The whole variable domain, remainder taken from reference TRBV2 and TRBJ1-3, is EPEVTQTPSHQVTQMGQEVILRCVPISNHLYFYWYRQILGQKVEFLVSFYNNEISEKSEIFDDQFSVERPDGSNFTLKIRSTKLEDSAMYFCASSGTGGNTIYFGEGSWLTVV.